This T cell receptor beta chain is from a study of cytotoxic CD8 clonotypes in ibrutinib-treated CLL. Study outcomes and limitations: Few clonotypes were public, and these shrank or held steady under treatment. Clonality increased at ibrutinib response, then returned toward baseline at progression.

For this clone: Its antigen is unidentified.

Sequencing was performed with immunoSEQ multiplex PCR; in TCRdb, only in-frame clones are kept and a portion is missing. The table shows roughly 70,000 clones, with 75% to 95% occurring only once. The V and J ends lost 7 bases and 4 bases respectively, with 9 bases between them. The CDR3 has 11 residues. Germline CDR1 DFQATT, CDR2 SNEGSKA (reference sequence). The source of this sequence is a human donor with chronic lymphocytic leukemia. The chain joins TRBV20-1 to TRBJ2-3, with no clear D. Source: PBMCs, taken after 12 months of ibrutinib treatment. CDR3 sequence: CSVPDPDTQYF. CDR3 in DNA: TGCAGTGTTCCAGACCCAGATACGCAGTATTTT.